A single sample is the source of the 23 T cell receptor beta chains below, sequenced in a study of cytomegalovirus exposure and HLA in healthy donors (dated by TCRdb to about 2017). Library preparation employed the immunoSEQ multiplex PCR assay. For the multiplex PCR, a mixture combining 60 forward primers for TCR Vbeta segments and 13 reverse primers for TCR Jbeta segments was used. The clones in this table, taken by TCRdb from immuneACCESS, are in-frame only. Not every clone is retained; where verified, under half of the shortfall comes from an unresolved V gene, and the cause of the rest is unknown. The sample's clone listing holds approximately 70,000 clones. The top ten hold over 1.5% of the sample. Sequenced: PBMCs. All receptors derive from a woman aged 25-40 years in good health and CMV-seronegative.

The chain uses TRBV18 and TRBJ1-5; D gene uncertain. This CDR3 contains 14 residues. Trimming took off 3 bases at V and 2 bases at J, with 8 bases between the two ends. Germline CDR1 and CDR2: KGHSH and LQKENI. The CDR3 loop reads CASSPTEGNQPQHF. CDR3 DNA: TGTGCCAGCTCACCTACCGAGGGCAATCAGCCCCAGCATTTT.

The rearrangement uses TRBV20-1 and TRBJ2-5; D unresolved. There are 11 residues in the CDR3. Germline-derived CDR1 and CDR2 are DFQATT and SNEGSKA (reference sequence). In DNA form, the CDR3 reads TGCAGGGCAGCGCACCAAGAGACCCAGTACTTC. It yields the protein CRAAHQETQYF.

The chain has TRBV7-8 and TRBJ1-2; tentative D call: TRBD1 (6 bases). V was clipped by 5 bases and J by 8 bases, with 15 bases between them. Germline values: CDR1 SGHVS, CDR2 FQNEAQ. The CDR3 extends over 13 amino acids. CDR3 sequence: CASSRTAVSGYTF. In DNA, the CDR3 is TGTGCCAGCAGCCGGACAGCAGTTTCGGGCTACACCTTC.

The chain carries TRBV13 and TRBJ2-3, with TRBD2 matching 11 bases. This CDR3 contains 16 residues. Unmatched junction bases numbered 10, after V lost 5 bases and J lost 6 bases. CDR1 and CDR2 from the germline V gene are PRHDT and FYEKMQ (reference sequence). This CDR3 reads CASSPPLAGGQDTQYF. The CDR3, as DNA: TGTGCCAGCAGCCCCCCTCTAGCGGGGGGACAGGATACGCAGTATTTT.

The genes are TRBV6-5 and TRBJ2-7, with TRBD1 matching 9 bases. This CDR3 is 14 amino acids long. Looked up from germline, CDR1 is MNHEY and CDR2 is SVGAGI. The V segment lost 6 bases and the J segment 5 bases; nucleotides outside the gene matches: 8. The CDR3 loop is CASSAGTGQNEQYF. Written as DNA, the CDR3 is TGTGCCAGCAGCGCCGGGACAGGGCAGAACGAGCAGTACTTC.

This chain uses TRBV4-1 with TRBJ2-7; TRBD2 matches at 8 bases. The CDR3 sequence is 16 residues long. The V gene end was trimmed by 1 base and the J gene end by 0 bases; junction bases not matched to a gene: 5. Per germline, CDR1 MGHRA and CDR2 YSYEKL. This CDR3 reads CASSQGLSGSSYEQYF. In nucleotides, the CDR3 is TGCGCCAGCAGCCAAGGGCTAAGCGGGAGCTCCTACGAGCAGTACTTC.

The CDR3, as DNA: TGTGCCAGCAGTTACCGGGAAGGGAGCGAGCAGTACTTC. Translating gives CASSYREGSEQYF. The chain is built from TRBV6-5 and TRBJ2-7, with a possible D match to TRBD2 (5 bases). Germline-derived CDR1 and CDR2 are MNHEY and SVGAGI. The CDR3 runs to 13 residues. V was trimmed by 2 bases and J by 6 bases, leaving 11 bases between them.

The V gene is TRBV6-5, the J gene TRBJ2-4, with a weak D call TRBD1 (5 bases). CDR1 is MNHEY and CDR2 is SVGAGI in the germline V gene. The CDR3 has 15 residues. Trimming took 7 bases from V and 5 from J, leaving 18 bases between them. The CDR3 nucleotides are TGTGCCAGCATGACGACAGCATGGGGTGAAAACATTCAGTACTTC. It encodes CASMTTAWGENIQYF.

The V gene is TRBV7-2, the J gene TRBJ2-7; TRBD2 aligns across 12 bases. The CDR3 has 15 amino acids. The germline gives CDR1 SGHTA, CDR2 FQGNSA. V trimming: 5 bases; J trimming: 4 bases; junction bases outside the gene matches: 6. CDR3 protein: CASSARLAGGYEQYF. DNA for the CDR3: TGTGCCAGCAGCGCTAGGCTAGCGGGGGGGTACGAGCAGTACTTC.

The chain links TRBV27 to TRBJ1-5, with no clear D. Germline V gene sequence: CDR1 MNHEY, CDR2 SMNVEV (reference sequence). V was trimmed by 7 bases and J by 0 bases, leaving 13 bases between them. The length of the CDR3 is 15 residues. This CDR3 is CASKISGYSNQPQHF. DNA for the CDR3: TGTGCCAGCAAAATTTCGGGGTATAGCAATCAGCCCCAGCATTTT.

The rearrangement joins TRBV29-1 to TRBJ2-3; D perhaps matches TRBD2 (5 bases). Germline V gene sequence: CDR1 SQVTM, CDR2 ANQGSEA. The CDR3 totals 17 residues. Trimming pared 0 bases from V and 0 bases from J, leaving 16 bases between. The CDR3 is CSVEEWGDEGSTDTQYF. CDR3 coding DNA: TGCAGCGTTGAAGAATGGGGTGACGAGGGAAGCACAGATACGCAGTATTTT.

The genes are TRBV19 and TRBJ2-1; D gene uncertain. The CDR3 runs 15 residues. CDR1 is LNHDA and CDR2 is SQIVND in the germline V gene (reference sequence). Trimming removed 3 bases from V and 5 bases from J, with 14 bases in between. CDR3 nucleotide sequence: TGTGCCAGTAGTATTGCGGCTCGACGCGACAATGAGCAGTTCTTC. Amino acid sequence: CASSIAARRDNEQFF.

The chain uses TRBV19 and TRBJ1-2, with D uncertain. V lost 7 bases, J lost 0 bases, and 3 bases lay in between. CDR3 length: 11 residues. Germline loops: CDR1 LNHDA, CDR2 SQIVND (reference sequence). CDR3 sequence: CASTSNYGYTF. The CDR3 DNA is TGTGCCAGTACCTCTAACTATGGCTACACCTTC.

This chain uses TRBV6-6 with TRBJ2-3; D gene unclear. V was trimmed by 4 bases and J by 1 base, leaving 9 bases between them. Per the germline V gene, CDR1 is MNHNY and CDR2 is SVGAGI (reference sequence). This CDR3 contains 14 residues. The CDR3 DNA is TGTGCCAGCAGTTTGGGCCCAGGCACAGATACGCAGTATTTT. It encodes CASSLGPGTDTQYF.

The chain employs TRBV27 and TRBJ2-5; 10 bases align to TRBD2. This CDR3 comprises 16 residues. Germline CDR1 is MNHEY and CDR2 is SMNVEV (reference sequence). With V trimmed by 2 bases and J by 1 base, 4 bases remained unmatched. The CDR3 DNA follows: TGTGCCAGCAGTTTAACTAGCGGGGCCTCCCAAGAGACCCAGTACTTC. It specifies CASSLTSGASQETQYF.

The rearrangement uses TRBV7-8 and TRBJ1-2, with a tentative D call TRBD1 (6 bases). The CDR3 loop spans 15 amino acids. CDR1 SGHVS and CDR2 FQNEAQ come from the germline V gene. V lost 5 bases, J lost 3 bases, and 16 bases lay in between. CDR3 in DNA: TGTGCCAGCAGCCTCAAACAGGGAATGGACTATGGCTACACCTTC. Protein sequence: CASSLKQGMDYGYTF.

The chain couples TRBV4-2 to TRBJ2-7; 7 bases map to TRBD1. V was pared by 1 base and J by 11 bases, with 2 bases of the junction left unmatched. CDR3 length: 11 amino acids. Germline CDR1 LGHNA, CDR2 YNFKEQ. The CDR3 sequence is CASSQGDSEYF. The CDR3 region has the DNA TGTGCCAGCAGCCAAGGGGACAGCGAGTACTTC.

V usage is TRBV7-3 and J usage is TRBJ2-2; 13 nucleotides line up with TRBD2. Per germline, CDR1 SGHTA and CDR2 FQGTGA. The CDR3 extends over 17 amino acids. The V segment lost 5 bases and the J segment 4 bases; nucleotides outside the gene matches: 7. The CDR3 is CASSPRTSGSGTGELFF. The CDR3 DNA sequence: TGTGCCAGCAGCCCCCGGACTAGCGGGAGTGGCACCGGGGAGCTGTTTTTT.

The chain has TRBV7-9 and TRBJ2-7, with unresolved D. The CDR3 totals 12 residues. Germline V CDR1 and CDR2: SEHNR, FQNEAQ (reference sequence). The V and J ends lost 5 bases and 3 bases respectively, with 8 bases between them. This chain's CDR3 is CASSLGRYEQYF. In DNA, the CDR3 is TGTGCCAGCAGCCTTGGCCGCTACGAGCAGTACTTC.

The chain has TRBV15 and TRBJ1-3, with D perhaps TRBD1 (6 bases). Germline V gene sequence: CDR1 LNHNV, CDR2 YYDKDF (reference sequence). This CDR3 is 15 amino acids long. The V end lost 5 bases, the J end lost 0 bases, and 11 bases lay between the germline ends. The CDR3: CATSERQVSGNTIYF. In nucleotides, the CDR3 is TGTGCCACCAGCGAGCGACAGGTCTCTGGAAACACCATATATTTT.

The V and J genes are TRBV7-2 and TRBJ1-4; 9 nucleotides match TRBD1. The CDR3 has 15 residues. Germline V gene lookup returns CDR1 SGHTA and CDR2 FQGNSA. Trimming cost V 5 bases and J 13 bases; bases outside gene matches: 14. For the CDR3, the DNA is TGTGCCAGCAGCCGGGGACAGGGTGGGGTACGGGGACTGTTTTTT. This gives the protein CASSRGQGGVRGLFF. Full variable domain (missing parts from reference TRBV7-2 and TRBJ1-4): GAGVSQSPSNKVTEKGKDVELRCDPISGHTALYWYRQSLGQGLEFLIYFQGNSAPDKSGLPSDRFSAERTGGSVSTLTIQRTQQEDSAVYLCASSRGQGGVRGLFFGSGTQLSVL.

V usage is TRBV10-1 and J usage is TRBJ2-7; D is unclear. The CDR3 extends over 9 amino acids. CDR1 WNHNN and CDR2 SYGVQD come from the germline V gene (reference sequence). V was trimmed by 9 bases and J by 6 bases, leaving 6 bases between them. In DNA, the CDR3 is TGCGCCAGGAACGGCGAGCAGTACTTC. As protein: CARNGEQYF.

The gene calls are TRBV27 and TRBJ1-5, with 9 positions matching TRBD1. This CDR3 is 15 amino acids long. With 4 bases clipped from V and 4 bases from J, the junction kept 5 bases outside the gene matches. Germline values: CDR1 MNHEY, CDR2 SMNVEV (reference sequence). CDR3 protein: CASSYWGQGNQPQHF. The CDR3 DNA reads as TGTGCCAGCAGTTACTGGGGACAGGGAAATCAGCCCCAGCATTTT.